These 21 T cell receptor beta chains share one sample of origin, sequenced in a study of shared clonotypes between healthy human individuals (dated by TCRdb to the early 2020s). The library was generated by the immunoSEQ multiplex PCR assay. TCRdb stores this immuneACCESS table with in-frame sequences only. Part of the clones is absent; in the studies checked, under half of the shortfall reflects unresolved V genes, and no reason is known for the rest. Across this sample there are approximately 350,000 clones, with 90% to 98% seen only once. Around 0.29% of the sample comes from the top ten. Sequencing was done on a sample of memory CD8+ T cells sorted from blood. This specimen's cell subset or site label, interpreted: CD45RO+ cells pooled with CCR7-negative TemRA cells. All receptors come from a man aged 25 to 40 in good health.

The chain uses TRBV30 and TRBJ2-3; D remains unclear. V shed 4 bases and J shed 0 bases, with 14 bases lying between them. CDR3 length: 15 amino acids. Germline V gene lookup returns CDR1 GTSNPN and CDR2 SVGIG (reference sequence). The CDR3 sequence is CAWKLAPYSTDTQYF. The DNA of the CDR3 is TGTGCCTGGAAATTGGCACCGTATAGCACAGATACGCAGTATTTT.

The rearrangement links TRBV7-2 to TRBJ2-3; no clear D gene. The CDR3 extends over 14 amino acids. From germline, CDR1 is SGHTA and CDR2 FQGNSA. Trimming took 1 base from V and 1 from J, leaving 6 bases between them. CDR3 protein: CASSLVPGTDTQYF. CDR3 DNA sequence: TGTGCCAGCAGCTTAGTGCCGGGCACAGATACGCAGTATTTT.

The V gene is TRBV5-1, the J gene TRBJ2-1; TRBD1 might be the D (7 bases). This CDR3 region has 13 residues. Trimming stripped 5 bases from V and 4 bases from J, with 10 bases between. Germline V gene data show CDR1 as SGHRS and CDR2 as YFSETQ. The CDR3 nucleotides read TGCGCCAGCAGGCGGGACAGATACAATGAGCAGTTCTTC. Amino acid sequence: CASRRDRYNEQFF.

The V and J genes are TRBV9 and TRBJ1-2, with D unclear. Trimming pared 3 bases from V and 5 bases from J, leaving 14 bases between. CDR1 and CDR2 from the germline V gene are SGDLS and YYNGEE. The length of the CDR3 is 14 residues. CDR3: CASSGTDLTYGYTF. The CDR3, as DNA: TGTGCCAGCAGCGGAACGGACCTAACATATGGCTACACCTTC.

The CDR3 sequence: CASSLRATNEKLFF. For the CDR3, the DNA is TGTGCCAGCAGTCTCCGGGCAACTAATGAAAAACTGTTTTTT. The chain employs TRBV5-4 and TRBJ1-4; unclear D gene. The CDR3 runs to 14 residues. V gave up 5 bases and J gave up 0 bases, with 8 bases separating them. Germline V gene data show CDR1 as SGHNT and CDR2 as YYREEE (reference sequence). Full variable domain (missing parts from reference TRBV5-4 and TRBJ1-4): ETGVTQSPTHLIKTRGQQVTLRCSSQSGHNTVSWYQQALGQGPQFIFQYYREEENGRGNFPPRFSGLQFPNYSSELNVNALELDDSALYLCASSLRATNEKLFFGSGTQLSVL.

This rearrangement joins TRBV7-3 to TRBJ2-1; D ambiguous. The CDR3 runs to 18 residues. CDR1 is SGHTA and CDR2 is FQGTGA in the germline V gene. V dropped 0 bases and J dropped 0 bases, with 15 bases sitting between them. The CDR3 here is CASSLTRQALSSYNEQFF. Here the CDR3 DNA reads TGTGCCAGCAGCTTAACGCGGCAGGCGTTAAGCTCCTACAATGAGCAGTTCTTC.

The rearrangement joins TRBV7-2 to TRBJ2-5; 8 bases map to TRBD2. In germline, CDR1 is SGHTA, CDR2 FQGNSA. The V gene end was trimmed by 5 bases and the J gene end by 4 bases; junction bases not matched to a gene: 12. The CDR3 runs 16 residues. CDR3 DNA: TGTGCCAGCAGCCCGGGACTAGTGTTAAAAGGAGAGACCCAGTACTTC. Translated, it gives CASSPGLVLKGETQYF. Filled out from reference TRBV7-2 and TRBJ2-5, the complete variable domain reads GAGVSQSPSNKVTEKGKDVELRCDPISGHTALYWYRQSLGQGLEFLIYFQGNSAPDKSGLPSDRFSAERTGGSVSTLTIQRTQQEDSAVYLCASSPGLVLKGETQYFGPGTRLLVL.

The rearrangement joins TRBV2 to TRBJ2-3; 7 bases map to TRBD2. Per germline, CDR1 SNHLY and CDR2 FYNNEI. CDR3 size: 18 residues. Trimming took 5 bases from V and 3 from J; bases not matched to a gene: 17. The CDR3: CASSLSASGRPRTDTQYF. Written as DNA, the CDR3 is TGTGCCAGCAGTCTCTCGGCTAGCGGCCGCCCTAGGACAGATACGCAGTATTTT.

The rearrangement uses TRBV18 and TRBJ1-4, with D hard to call. Germline assignment: CDR1 KGHSH and CDR2 LQKENI. This CDR3 contains 12 residues. Trimming shortened V by 3 bases and J by 7 bases, and 6 bases separated the two germline ends. CDR3 loop: CASSPDVEKLFF. As DNA, the CDR3 is TGTGCCAGCTCACCGGACGTTGAAAAACTGTTTTTT.

The chain recombines TRBV7-8 with TRBJ1-2; possibly TRBD1 for D (6 bases). The V end lost 1 base, the J end lost 4 bases, and 25 bases lay between the germline ends. In germline, CDR1 is SGHVS, CDR2 FQNEAQ. The CDR3 totals 19 residues. Written as DNA, the CDR3 is TGTGCCAGCAGCTTAGAACGGGCAGGGGCCGCACAAGGGGGCTATGGCTACACCTTC. Its translation: CASSLERAGAAQGGYGYTF.

The sample holds one count of this clone. This chain joins TRBV7-6 and TRBJ1-3; 8 positions match TRBD1. The CDR3 runs to 14 residues. In germline, CDR1 is SGHVS, CDR2 FNYEAQ. The trim removed 5 bases at V and 4 bases at J, leaving 4 bases unmatched. CDR3 sequence (DNA): TGTGCCAGCAGCACCGACAGGGGAGGAAACACCATATATTTT. This sequence encodes CASSTDRGGNTIYF. The full variable domain, in which reference TRBV7-6 and TRBJ1-3 provide the parts outside the CDR3, is GAGVSQSPRYKVTKRGQDVALRCDPISGHVSLYWYRQALGQGPEFLTYFNYEAQQDKSGLPNDRFSAERPEGSISTLTIQRTEQRDSAMYRCASSTDRGGNTIYFGEGSWLTVV.

In nucleotides, the CDR3 is TGTGCCAGTTGCGGGCCTAATGAAAAACTGTTTTTT. The encoded protein is CASCGPNEKLFF. The chain is built from TRBV19 and TRBJ1-4; D gene ambiguous. This CDR3 contains 12 residues. CDR1 LNHDA and CDR2 SQIVND come from the germline V gene (reference sequence). V was trimmed by 8 bases and J by 3 bases, leaving 7 bases between them.

V gene TRBV4-2 combines with J gene TRBJ2-1; 11 positions agree with TRBD2. CDR3 length: 18 amino acids. Germline CDR1 is LGHNA and CDR2 is YNFKEQ. The J segment lost 4 bases and the V segment lost 1 base, leaving 9 bases of the junction unmatched. This CDR3 is CASSQGSGLAGGYNEQFF. DNA for the CDR3: TGTGCCAGCAGCCAAGGGAGCGGTCTAGCGGGAGGATACAATGAGCAGTTCTTC.

This chain links TRBV7-9 with TRBJ1-6; D ambiguous. V was pared by 0 bases and J by 0 bases, with 3 bases between. CDR1 and CDR2 from the germline V gene are SEHNR and FQNEAQ (reference sequence). The CDR3 covers 15 residues. The CDR3: CASSLASSYNSPLHF. DNA for the CDR3: TGTGCCAGCAGCTTAGCCAGCTCCTATAATTCACCCCTCCACTTT.

The chain links TRBV6-5 to TRBJ2-5; D ambiguous. There are 15 residues in the CDR3. The germline V gene has CDR1 MNHEY and CDR2 SVGAGI. V was shortened by 0 bases and J by 1 base, with 9 bases between the two germline ends. This CDR3 reads CASSYSGRTQETQYF. In DNA form, the CDR3 reads TGTGCCAGCAGTTACTCGGGCAGGACCCAAGAGACCCAGTACTTC.

The chain joins TRBV18 to TRBJ1-2, with a weak D call TRBD1 (6 bases). CDR3 length: 13 residues. CDR1 is KGHSH, CDR2 LQKENI, per germline. Trimming removed 8 bases at V and 8 bases at J, with 18 bases between. The CDR3 region is CASRFTGLKGYTF. The CDR3 DNA is TGTGCCAGCCGCTTTACAGGGTTGAAGGGCTACACCTTC. Based on the CDR3 plus reference TRBV18 and TRBJ1-2, the full variable domain is NAGVMQNPRHLVRRRGQEARLRCSPMKGHSHVYWYRQLPEEGLKFMVYLQKENIIDESGMPKERFSAEFPKEGPSILRIQQVVRGDSAAYFCASRFTGLKGYTFGSGTRLTVV.

The chain employs TRBV5-1 and TRBJ2-1; 11 nucleotides align to TRBD1. V was clipped by 0 bases and J by 8 bases; unmatched bases: 7. This CDR3 has 16 amino acids. The V gene's germline CDR1 is SGHRS and CDR2 YFSETQ. The CDR3 sequence: CASSLASGQGGYEQFF. CDR3 DNA sequence: TGCGCCAGCAGCTTGGCCTCGGGACAGGGGGGTTATGAGCAGTTCTTC.

The V gene is TRBV11-2, the J gene TRBJ1-6; 9 nucleotides line up with TRBD1. V lost 5 bases, J lost 11 bases, and 7 bases stayed unmatched. The CDR3 has 14 amino acids. Per germline, CDR1 SGHAT and CDR2 FQNNGV. DNA for the CDR3: TGTGCCAGCAGCGCACGGGACAGGGCGACACCCCTCCACTTT. This encodes CASSARDRATPLHF.

The chain uses TRBV10-1 and TRBJ2-1, with D perhaps TRBD2 (6 bases). CDR1 is WNHNN, CDR2 SYGVQD, per germline (reference sequence). This CDR3 comprises 12 residues. Trimming removed 2 bases at V and 9 bases at J, with 8 bases between. The CDR3 sequence: CASSEMEGEQFF. The DNA of the CDR3 is TGCGCCAGCAGTGAGATGGAGGGTGAGCAGTTCTTC.

The V gene is TRBV6-1, the J gene TRBJ2-7, with unresolved D. This CDR3 spans 15 amino acids. Trimming shortened V by 3 bases and J by 3 bases, and 15 bases separated the two germline ends. Germline assignment: CDR1 MNHNS and CDR2 SASEGT. The CDR3 sequence is CASSDTRYGYYEQYF. The CDR3, as DNA: TGTGCCAGCAGTGACACACGTTATGGTTACTACGAGCAGTACTTC.

The genes are TRBV7-2 and TRBJ1-4; 8 bases fit TRBD1. The CDR3 runs to 13 residues. In germline, CDR1 is SGHTA, CDR2 FQGNSA. The V and J ends lost 5 bases and 7 bases, in that order; junction bases with no gene match: 3. The CDR3 bases are TGTGCCAGCAGCCTCGGACAGGGTGAAAAACTGTTTTTT. Protein: CASSLGQGEKLFF.